This T cell receptor (beta chain) originates from a study of blood T cell repertoires in COVID-19. Study-wide context: The study counted Cohort 3 donors as recovered given two negative PCRs, clearance, or symptom resolution. Some COVID-19 samples were acute and others convalescent; all came from the United States, Italy and Spain.

The CDR3 has 17 amino acids. Trimming took 0 bases from V and 0 from J; bases not matched to a gene: 0. Original data processing: Nucleated cell number was recorded as an estimate derived from reference gene primer amplification. Profiled with immunoSEQ multiplex PCR; TCRdb holds only in-frame clones, not every one. The DNA was the basis for D and trimming; V, J and clone size are from that table. The data contain 350,000 to 450,000 clones, 80% to 90% of them singletons. Sequencing was performed on PBMCs or T cells enriched from blood (not recorded which). The TCR comes from a man aged 40-55 years in a cohort exposed to, infected with or recovered from COVID-19 (not recorded which). This chain joins TRBV5-3 and TRBJ2-1; 13 bases line up with TRBD2. TRBV5-3 is marked as an open reading frame, function uncertain. CDR3 nucleotides: TGTGCCAGAAGCTTGGGGACTAGCGGGAGCTCCTACAATGAGCAGTTCTTC. It specifies CARSLGTSGSSYNEQFF.